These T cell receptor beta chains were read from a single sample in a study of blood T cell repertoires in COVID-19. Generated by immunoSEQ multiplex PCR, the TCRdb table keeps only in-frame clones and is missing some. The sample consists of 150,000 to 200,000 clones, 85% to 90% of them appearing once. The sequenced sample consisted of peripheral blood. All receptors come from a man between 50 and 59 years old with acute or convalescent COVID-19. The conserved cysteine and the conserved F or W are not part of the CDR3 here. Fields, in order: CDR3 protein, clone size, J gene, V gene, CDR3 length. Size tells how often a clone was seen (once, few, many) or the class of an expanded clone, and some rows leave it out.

CDR3aa: ASLASGNLIDTQY; abundance: NA; j_gene: TRBJ2-3; v_gene: TRBV5-1; len: 13
CDR3aa: ASSQDPLAGAANEQF; abundance: NA; j_gene: TRBJ2-1; v_gene: TRBV3-1/TRBV3-2; len: 15
CDR3aa: ASSLKPNRGWDGYT; abundance: NA; j_gene: TRBJ1-2; v_gene: TRBV3-1/TRBV3-2; len: 14
CDR3aa: ASSIRLAASYEQY; abundance: NA; j_gene: TRBJ2-7; v_gene: TRBV19; len: 13
CDR3aa: ASSLSGTGDPLSFANVLT; abundance: NA; j_gene: TRBJ2-6; v_gene: TRBV4-1; len: 18
CDR3aa: ASSSDRANTGELF; abundance: NA; j_gene: TRBJ2-2; v_gene: TRBV6-6; len: 13
CDR3aa: SVTGQPRGTIY; abundance: NA; j_gene: TRBJ1-3; v_gene: TRBV29-1; len: 11
CDR3aa: AGKAGGLNTEAF; abundance: NA; j_gene: TRBJ1-1; v_gene: TRBV5-4; len: 12
CDR3aa: ASSPILAGGGTGELF; abundance: NA; j_gene: TRBJ2-2; v_gene: TRBV5-6; len: 15
CDR3aa: ASSLTSSDTGELF; abundance: few; j_gene: TRBJ2-2; v_gene: TRBV5-1; len: 13
CDR3aa: ASSVEWEAGSRSHEQF; abundance: NA; j_gene: TRBJ2-1; v_gene: TRBV9; len: 16
CDR3aa: ASSLPPGYEQY; abundance: few; j_gene: TRBJ2-7; v_gene: TRBV18; len: 11
CDR3aa: ASSQFSTTTSYNSPLH; abundance: NA; j_gene: TRBJ1-6; v_gene: TRBV4-2; len: 16
CDR3aa: ASRSLAGGFEQY; abundance: once; j_gene: TRBJ2-7; v_gene: TRBV5-8; len: 12
CDR3aa: ASRRNAGVETQY; abundance: NA; j_gene: TRBJ2-5; v_gene: TRBV7-3; len: 12
CDR3aa: ASNGRGQGETQY; abundance: NA; j_gene: TRBJ2-5; v_gene: TRBV28; len: 12
CDR3aa: ASSQEWTGTGEAF; abundance: NA; j_gene: TRBJ1-1; v_gene: TRBV4-2; len: 13
CDR3aa: ASTGTKIRNTIY; abundance: NA; j_gene: TRBJ1-3; v_gene: TRBV6-4; len: 12
CDR3aa: ASSQDLGKETQY; abundance: NA; j_gene: TRBJ2-5; v_gene: TRBV3-1/TRBV3-2; len: 12
CDR3aa: ASSYSGQPDTQY; abundance: NA; j_gene: TRBJ2-3; v_gene: TRBV6-6; len: 12
CDR3aa: ASSQQPGDVYEQY; abundance: NA; j_gene: TRBJ2-7; v_gene: TRBV5-8; len: 13
CDR3aa: ASSQDSDSSSYNEQF; abundance: NA; j_gene: TRBJ2-1; v_gene: TRBV3-1/TRBV3-2; len: 15
CDR3aa: ASSLVGRGALGAF; abundance: NA; j_gene: TRBJ1-1; v_gene: TRBV7-2; len: 13